This T cell receptor (beta chain) was obtained from a study of blood T cell repertoires in COVID-19. Enrolled through a virtual design, the participants were between roughly 18 and 90 years of age and came from under 30 US areas. The CDR3 sequence is 13 residues long. V dropped 3 bases and J dropped 4 bases, with 7 bases sitting between them. Germline CDR1 is LGHDT and CDR2 is YNNKEL (reference sequence). This clone showed up just a few times. The data were produced by immunoSEQ multiplex PCR, yet TCRdb's version contains in-frame clones alone and is incomplete. The sample lists roughly 270,000 clones; roughly 80% were seen once.

This receptor was identified in a man aged 35 to 55 who had been exposed to COVID-19. The J gene is TRBJ1-5, the V gene TRBV3-1 (or the pseudogene TRBV3-2); D possibly corresponds to TRBD1 (6 bases). The specimen was PBMCs or T cells enriched from blood (not recorded which). CDR3 coding DNA: TGTGCCAGCAGCCACACAGGGAATCAGCCCCAGCATTTT. As protein: CASSHTGNQPQHF.